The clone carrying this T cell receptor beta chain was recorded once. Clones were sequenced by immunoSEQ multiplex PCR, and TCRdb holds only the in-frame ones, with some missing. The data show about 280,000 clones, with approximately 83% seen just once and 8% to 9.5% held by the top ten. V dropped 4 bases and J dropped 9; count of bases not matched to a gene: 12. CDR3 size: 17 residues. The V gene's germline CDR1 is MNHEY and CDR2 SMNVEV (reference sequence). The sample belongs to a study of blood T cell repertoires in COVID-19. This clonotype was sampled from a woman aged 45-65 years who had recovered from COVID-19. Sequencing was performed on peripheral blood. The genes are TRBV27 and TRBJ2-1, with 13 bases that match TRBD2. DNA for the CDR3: TGTGCCAGCAGTTGGCCCACAACTAGCGGGGGGGCCGGTGAGCAGTTCTTC. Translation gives CASSWPTTSGGAGEQFF.